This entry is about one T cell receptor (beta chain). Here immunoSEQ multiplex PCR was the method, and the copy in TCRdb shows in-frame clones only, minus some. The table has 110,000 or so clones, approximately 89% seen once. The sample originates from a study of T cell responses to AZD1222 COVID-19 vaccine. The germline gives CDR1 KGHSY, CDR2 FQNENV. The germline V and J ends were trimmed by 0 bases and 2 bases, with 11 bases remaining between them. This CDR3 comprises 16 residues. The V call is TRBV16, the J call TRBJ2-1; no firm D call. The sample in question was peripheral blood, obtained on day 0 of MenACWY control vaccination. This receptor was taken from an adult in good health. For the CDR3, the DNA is TGTGCCAGCAGCCAATCGTTTTCTGCGGCCTACAATGAGCAGTTCTTC. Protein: CASSQSFSAAYNEQFF.